This T cell receptor beta chain was retrieved from a study of blood T cell repertoires in COVID-19 (TCRdb year 2020). With respect to the entire study: Collaborator samples came from the United States, Italy and Spain and covered acute and convalescent phases of COVID-19. Deeply sampled blood TCRbeta repertoires from subjects exposed to, actively infected with, or recovered from COVID-19 were included in the dataset. The repertoires were released in a freely available public database meant as a resource for research on the immune response to SARS-CoV-2. The material from the prospective study consisted of cDNA or gDNA derived from T cells, B-cell-depleted T cells, or PBMCs. The samples were drawn from two sources: the first 160 participants of the ongoing ImmuneRACE study, and 950 to 1,500 subjects contributed by 6 global collaborators. A de-identified subject ID, COVID-19 status, age in years and sex were almost always included in the sample metadata. Where HLA class I and class II types were available, the types were taken from metadata supplied by the sample provider, not from assay-based typing. General conclusions and limits of the study: How much clinical and demographic metadata was included differed by source and by participant, and the metadata was provided uncurated.

The V end loses 7 bases and the J end loses 3 bases, and a stretch of 15 bases separates them. The CDR1 and CDR2 encoded by the germline V gene are MDHEN and SYDVKM. From the cysteine up to the phenylalanine, the CDR3 has a length of 14 residues. Just CDR3 DNA is preserved here, 42 bases in frame from base 1. The collaborating institutions used their own protocols to collect whole blood in K2EDTA tubes. For TCRbeta analysis, collaborators shipped samples in one of three forms: frozen whole blood, isolated PBMCs, or DNA extracted from either of those sample types. TCRbeta CDR3 regions were amplified from genomic DNA using the immunoSEQ Assay, a bias-controlled multiplex PCR. The original pipeline was this. The number of nucleated cells in each sample was estimated from the amplification of reference gene primers within the assay. To quantify the absolute abundance of each unique TCRbeta CDR3 rearrangement, sequence reads were collapsed and filtered. For each sample, productive Simpson clonality was calculated by taking the square root of Simpson's diversity index across productive rearrangements. TCRdb limited this immuneACCESS table to in-frame rearrangements with V and J called. A share of clones is missing; checked studies link under half to unresolved V genes, and the rest is unexplained. V, J and clone size reflect that table, while D and trimming were determined from the DNA. In all, the sample holds around 300,000 clones, and just over 85% of those were seen once. The top ten clones comprise less than 3% of the sample.

About this clone itself: Its specific antigen is unknown. Per-base qualities were not stored, and no clone one base away is much larger.

The source of this sequence is a woman in her thirties with active or convalescent COVID-19. This chain joins TRBV28 to TRBJ1-2; TRBD1 is possibly the D segment (6 matching bases). Material for sequencing was peripheral blood. For the CDR3, the sequence is CASTTTGFHYGYTF. The base sequence is TGTGCCAGCACCACAACAGGGTTCCACTATGGCTACACCTTC.